This TCR beta chain was sequenced for a study of Ad26.COV2.S vaccination and SARS-CoV-2 variants. Study findings and constraints: Vaccinees showed greater spike-specific TCR breadth than placebo recipients.

Sequenced by immunoSEQ multiplex PCR; TCRdb stores in-frame clones only, minus some. The repertoire consists of about 460,000 clones, with 80% to 90% occurring once and the leading ten covering 1.5% to 2%. Concerning this clone: Antigen: not known.

Regarding treatment: around 19 received Ad26.COV2.S at low or high dose, single or two shots; roughly five received placebo; per-sample allocation not given. Samples analyzed were those drawn on day 63 after the first vaccine or placebo injection. An Ad26 vector carrying the Wuhan-strain SARS-CoV-2 spike served as the vaccine. CDR1 and CDR2 (germline): SQVTM, ANQGSEA. There are 15 residues in the CDR3. V was cut by 3 bases and J by 0 bases, with 9 bases left in between. The chain is built from TRBV29-1 and TRBJ2-6, with D possibly TRBD1 on 5 matching bases. The material was peripheral blood, obtained in a trial of Ad26.COV2.S vaccine versus placebo. The receptor was isolated from a person aged 18-65 years who received the Ad26.COV2.S COVID-19 vaccine or a placebo. The CDR3 coding sequence is TGCAGCGTTGAGGCCAGGGACTCTGGGGCCAACGTCCTGACTTTC. It translates to CSVEARDSGANVLTF.